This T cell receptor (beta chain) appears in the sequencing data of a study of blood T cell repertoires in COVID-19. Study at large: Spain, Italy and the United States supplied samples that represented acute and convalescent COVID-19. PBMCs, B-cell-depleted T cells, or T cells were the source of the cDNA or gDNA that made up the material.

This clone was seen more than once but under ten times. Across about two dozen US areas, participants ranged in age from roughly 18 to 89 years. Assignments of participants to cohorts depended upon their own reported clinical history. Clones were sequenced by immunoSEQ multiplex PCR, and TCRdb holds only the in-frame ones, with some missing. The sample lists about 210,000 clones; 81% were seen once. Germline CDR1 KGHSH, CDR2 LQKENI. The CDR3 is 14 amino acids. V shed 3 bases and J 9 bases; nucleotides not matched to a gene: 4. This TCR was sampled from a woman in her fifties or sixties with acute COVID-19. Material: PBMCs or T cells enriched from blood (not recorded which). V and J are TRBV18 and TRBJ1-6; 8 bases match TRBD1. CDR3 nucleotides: TGTGCCAGCTCACCCGACAGGGGCGGTTCACCCCTCCACTTT. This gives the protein CASSPDRGGSPLHF. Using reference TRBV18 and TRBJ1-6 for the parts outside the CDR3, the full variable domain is NAGVMQNPRHLVRRRGQEARLRCSPMKGHSHVYWYRQLPEEGLKFMVYLQKENIIDESGMPKERFSAEFPKEGPSILRIQQVVRGDSAAYFCASSPDRGGSPLHFGNGTRLTVT.